These 15 T cell receptor beta chains were all obtained from the same sample, sequenced in a study of CD8+ T cells in alopecia areata. cDNA reverse transcribed from extracted RNA served as the sequencing template. Assay: immunoSEQ multiplex PCR; the TCRdb copy retains only in-frame clones and omits some. The sample has 250,000 or so clones; roughly two thirds are singletons. The sample here was CD4+ T cells sorted from blood, taken at week 0. These receptors came from a human donor with alopecia areata.

This clone was seen a few times. CDR3 amino acids: CASRTSGGFNEQFF. The CDR3 region has the DNA TGCGCCAGCAGGACTAGCGGGGGGTTCAATGAGCAGTTCTTC. The chain uses TRBV5-1 and TRBJ2-1; 13 positions agree with TRBD2. The CDR3 has 14 residues. CDR1 is SGHRS and CDR2 is YFSETQ in the germline V gene. With 5 bases clipped from V and 6 bases from J, the junction kept 2 bases outside the gene matches.

The V call is TRBV18, the J call TRBJ1-1; tentative D call: TRBD1 (5 bases). Germline CDR1 and CDR2: KGHSH and LQKENI. The length of the CDR3 is 15 residues. Trimming pared 4 bases from V and 6 bases from J, leaving 18 bases between. DNA for the CDR3: TGTGCCAGCTCACAAAAAGAAAGCGGGGGGGCTGAAGCTTTCTTT. It codes for CASSQKESGGAEAFF.

The gene calls are TRBV6-1 and TRBJ1-5; 8 positions agree with TRBD1. J lost 3 bases, V lost 7 bases, and 8 bases had no gene match. The CDR3 contains 15 residues. Germline values: CDR1 MNHNS, CDR2 SASEGT. The CDR3, as DNA: TGTGCCAGCACCCCATCGACAGGGGACAATCAGCCCCAGCATTTT. Amino acids: CASTPSTGDNQPQHF.

The CDR3 DNA sequence: TGTGCCACCAGAGGTCTCAATAGCAATCAGCCCCAGCATTTT. Residues: CATRGLNSNQPQHF. This chain joins TRBV15 and TRBJ1-5; no clear D. The CDR3 length is 14 residues. The germline gives CDR1 LNHNV, CDR2 YYDKDF (reference sequence). The V end lost 6 bases, the J end lost 0 bases, and 9 bases lay between the germline ends.

This chain uses TRBV25-1 with TRBJ1-2, with 7 nucleotides matching TRBD1. Per germline, CDR1 MGHDK and CDR2 SYGVNS. The CDR3 consists of 14 residues. The V segment lost 1 base and the J segment 4 bases; nucleotides outside the gene matches: 3. For the CDR3, the DNA is TGTGCCAGCAGTGAATCCACAGGGGTCTATGGCTACACCTTC. Translation: CASSESTGVYGYTF.

The V and J genes are TRBV7-8 and TRBJ2-3; D call uncertain. Trimming pared 1 base from V and 0 bases from J, leaving 2 bases between. Germline V gives CDR1 SGHVS, CDR2 FQNEAQ. The CDR3 spans 13 residues. The CDR3 loop reads CASSLDSTDTQYF. The DNA of the CDR3 is TGTGCCAGCAGCTTAGACAGCACAGATACGCAGTATTTT.

This chain links TRBV30 with TRBJ1-1; TRBD1 matches 10 bases. V lost 8 bases, J lost 5 bases, and 11 bases stayed unmatched. The CDR3 is made up of 14 amino acids. The germline gives CDR1 GTSNPN, CDR2 SVGIG (reference sequence). CDR3: CAGMIGTGVTEAFF. In nucleotides, the CDR3 is TGTGCCGGCATGATCGGGACAGGGGTAACTGAAGCTTTCTTT.

This clone was observed a few times. The chain uses TRBV29-1 and TRBJ2-7; 9 bases map to TRBD1. The germline V gene encodes CDR1 SQVTM and CDR2 ANQGSEA. The V gene end was trimmed by 4 bases and the J gene end by 10 bases; junction bases not matched to a gene: 26. There are 18 residues in the CDR3. The DNA for the CDR3 is TGCAGCGTTGCCGGAGCCGACAGGGGGGTAGCGCCCCTACGAGCTCAGTACTTC. Its translation is CSVAGADRGVAPLRAQYF.

This clone turned up a few times. DNA of the CDR3: TGTGCCAGCAGCCAGCAATTCGATGAGCAGTTCTTC. Translated: CASSQQFDEQFF. The chain links TRBV7-2 to TRBJ2-1; D is uncertain. CDR1 is SGHTA and CDR2 is FQGNSA in the germline V gene. Trimming took 5 bases from V and 8 from J, leaving 10 bases between them. The CDR3 has 12 amino acids.

Of note for this clone: The sample holds other DNA sequences that translate to the same CDR3. The chain has TRBV29-1 and TRBJ2-7; 10 bases match TRBD1. The trim removed 5 bases at V and 4 bases at J, leaving 2 bases unmatched. The CDR3 is 12 amino acids. The germline CDR1 and CDR2 sequences are SQVTM and ANQGSEA. The CDR3 is CSVRQGAYEQYF. As DNA, the CDR3 is TGCAGCGTTCGACAGGGGGCTTACGAGCAGTACTTC.

For this clone: Sequence at one end of the junction differs from germline and may be a read error. The chain employs TRBV10-3 and TRBJ2-2; D is unresolved. The germline V gene encodes CDR1 ENHRY and CDR2 SYGVKD. The CDR3 has 12 amino acids. CDR3 sequence reads: CASSQLVGELFF. CDR3 DNA sequence: TGTGCCAGCAGTCAGTTGGTCGGGGAGCTGTTTTTT.

This clone has only a few counts. The J gene is TRBJ2-7, the V gene TRBV5-1; no definite D call. The CDR3 extends over 12 amino acids. Trimming left V 4 bases short and J 0 bases short, with 5 bases between. CDR1 is SGHRS, CDR2 YFSETQ, per germline. The CDR3 region is CASSASSYEQYF. The CDR3, as DNA: TGCGCCAGCAGCGCGAGCTCCTACGAGCAGTACTTC.

This chain uses TRBV29-1 with TRBJ2-1; perhaps TRBD1 as D (6 bases). Per the germline V gene, CDR1 is SQVTM and CDR2 is ANQGSEA. This CDR3 is built from 15 residues. Trimming removed 2 bases from V and 1 base from J, with 12 bases in between. The CDR3 region is CSVESQGISYNEQFF. DNA of the CDR3: TGCAGCGTTGAATCGCAGGGGATTTCCTACAATGAGCAGTTCTTC.

The chain combines TRBV6-5 with TRBJ1-5; possible D gene TRBD1, 5 bases. Germline lookup yields CDR1 MNHEY and CDR2 SVGAGI. This CDR3 is 16 amino acids long. The V end lost 2 bases, the J end lost 4 bases, and 15 bases lay between the germline ends. The CDR3 spells CASSYRSGDGNQPQHF. The CDR3 DNA sequence: TGTGCCAGCAGTTACAGGTCCGGGGACGGGAATCAGCCCCAGCATTTT.

This clone was detected once. This chain joins TRBV30 and TRBJ2-3; tentatively, D is TRBD1 (6 bases). Per the germline V gene, CDR1 is GTSNPN and CDR2 is SVGIG (reference sequence). V shed 3 bases and J shed 2 bases, with 12 bases lying between them. This CDR3 has 14 residues. The CDR3 reads CAWRPSGVTDTQYF. The DNA for the CDR3 is TGTGCCTGGAGACCCTCAGGGGTCACAGATACGCAGTATTTT.